The text below deals with one T cell receptor beta chain. The data stem from a study of Graves' ophthalmopathy and Graves' hyperthyroidism. Amplification of the TCR beta CDR3 regions used RNA transcripts (as template). HTBI-primed first-round RT-PCR preceded second-round multiplex PCR. MiXCR, applied by TCRdb to the multiplex PCR reads, yields one record per CDR3 protein. The profile shows just over 600,000 distinct CDR3 sequences, 22% of them singletons. Sample: peripheral blood. This TCR was sampled from a woman under 30 with stable Graves' hyperthyroidism. Some clones in this sample may be carry-over from other donors' samples.

The CDR3 DNA is TGTGCCAGCAGTGAAGCCTTCCGGGGCCCGACTCGTAAGAACATTCAGTACTTC. It codes for CASSEAFRGPTRKNIQYF. The chain recombines TRBV6-1 with TRBJ2-4; D is tentatively TRBD1 or TRBD2 (5 bases each). CDR3 length: 18 amino acids. In germline, CDR1 is MNHNS, CDR2 SASEGT. With 0 bases removed from V and 7 bases from J, the gap between germline ends came to 22 bases.